There are many counts of the clone carrying this T cell receptor beta chain. The data stem from a study of identical twins. Template switching supplied a universal primer site; unique molecular identifiers were carried on the cDNA. TCRdb re-derived calls from the 5' RACE reads in MiXCR, one entry per CDR3 protein. The profile shows around 550,000 distinct CDR3 sequences, approximately 14% of them singletons. The CDR3 consists of 14 residues. Trimming took off 4 bases at V and 8 bases at J, with 16 bases between the two ends. Germline CDR1 is SGHRS and CDR2 is YFSETQ. Another study also made use of these data, one on yellow fever vaccine responses in identical twins. That paper states: A vaccine T cell response that seemed partly convergent and partly personalized was reported in twins.

The TCR comes from a woman aged 18-35 years in good health. The J gene is TRBJ2-1, the V gene TRBV5-1; D remains unclear. The sequenced sample consisted of CD4+ T cells sorted from blood. DNA for the CDR3: TGCGCCAGCAGCCCGGGTCAACGAGTGGATGAGCAGTTCTTC. Translating gives CASSPGQRVDEQFF.